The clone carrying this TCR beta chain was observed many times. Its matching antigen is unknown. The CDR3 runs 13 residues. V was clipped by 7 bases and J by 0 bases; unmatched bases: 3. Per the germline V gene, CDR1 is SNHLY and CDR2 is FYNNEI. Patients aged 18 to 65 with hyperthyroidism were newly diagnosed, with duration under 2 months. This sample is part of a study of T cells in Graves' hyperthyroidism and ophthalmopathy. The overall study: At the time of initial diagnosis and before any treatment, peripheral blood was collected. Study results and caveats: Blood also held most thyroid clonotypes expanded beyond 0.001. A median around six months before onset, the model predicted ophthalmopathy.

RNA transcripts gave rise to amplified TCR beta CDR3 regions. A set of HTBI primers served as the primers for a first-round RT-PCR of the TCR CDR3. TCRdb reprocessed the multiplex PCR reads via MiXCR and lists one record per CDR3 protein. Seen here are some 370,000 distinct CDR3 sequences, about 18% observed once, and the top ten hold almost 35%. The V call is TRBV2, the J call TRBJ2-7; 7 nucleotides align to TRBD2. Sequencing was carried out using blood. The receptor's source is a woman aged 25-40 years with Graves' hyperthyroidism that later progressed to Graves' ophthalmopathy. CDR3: CASTGTTSYEQYF. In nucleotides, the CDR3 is TGTGCCAGCACAGGGACTACCTCCTACGAGCAGTACTTC.